The rows below give T cell receptor beta chains drawn from one sample of a study of T cell responses to AZD1222 COVID-19 vaccine. Profiled with immunoSEQ multiplex PCR; TCRdb holds only in-frame clones, not every one. Here the sample spans 130,000 or so clones, roughly 90% being singletons. The specimen was peripheral blood, collected on day 0 of AZD1222 vaccination. These receptors were obtained from an adult in good health. Each CDR3 is given with its conserved first and last residue. D genes are given only for firm matches. The size field is filled for only some rows; it gives once, few, many or a size class.

>TRBV4-2|TRBJ2-1|TRBD2|few
TGTGCCAGCAGCCGGACGGGACTAGCGCCGAGCTATAGCTCCTACAATGAGCAGTTCTTC
CASSRTGLAPSYSSYNEQFF
>TRBV7-2|TRBJ2-2|TRBD2|-
TGTGCCAGCAGCTTAGCGTCTAGCGGGAGGAGGGGGCCCGGGGAGCTGTTTTTT
CASSLASSGRRGPGELFF
>TRBV7-2|TRBJ2-7|-|-
TGTGCCAGCGCCTTCTCCACCGGGGGCTACGAGCAGTACTTC
CASAFSTGGYEQYF
>TRBV7-2|TRBJ2-2|-|-
TGTGCCAGCAGCTTCCAGAGGTACACCGGGGAGCTGTTTTTT
CASSFQRYTGELFF
>TRBV7-9|TRBJ2-5|TRBD2|-
TGTGCCAGCAGCTTACCACCACGGCTGGCGGGAGTGAAGGAGACCCAGTACTTC
CASSLPPRLAGVKETQYF
>TRBV20-1|TRBJ2-1|TRBD2|-
TGCAGTGCTAGTAACCCGGGGGGGCCCTACAATGAGCAGTTCTTC
CSASNPGGPYNEQFF
>TRBV19|TRBJ1-5|-|-
TGTGCCAGTAGTGCCGGACAGAATCAGCCCCAGCATTTT
CASSAGQNQPQHF
>TRBV19|TRBJ1-2|TRBD1|-
TGTGCCAGTAGTATTAGGGACAGGTTAAACTATGGCTACACCTTC
CASSIRDRLNYGYTF
>TRBV24-1|TRBJ2-1|TRBD2|-
TGTGCCACCAGCCACGGGGGACTAGCGGACACCTACAATGAGCAGTTCTTC
CATSHGGLADTYNEQFF
>TRBV7-9|TRBJ1-1|-|-
TGTGCCACCCTAAGCGGTAACACTGAAGCTTTCTTT
CATLSGNTEAFF
>TRBV27|TRBJ2-3|-|-
TGTGCCAGCAGTTTTTTGGGGGATACGCAGTATTTT
CASSFLGDTQYF
>TRBV28|TRBJ1-5|-|-
TGTGCCAGCAGATTCCAACATTATCAGCCCCAGCATTTT
CASRFQHYQPQHF
>TRBV4-3|TRBJ1-2|-|-
TGCGCCAGCAGCCAAGGTGTGGGCCAGACTACTAACTATGGCTACACCTTC
CASSQGVGQTTNYGYTF
>TRBV7-9|TRBJ2-3|-|-
TGTGCCAGCAGCTTAGCAGCTCGGAGCACAGATACGCAGTATTTT
CASSLAARSTDTQYF
>TRBV21-1|TRBJ2-7|-|-
TGTGCCAGCAGCAAAGAAACCCAGGGCTACGAGCAGTACTTC
CASSKETQGYEQYF
>TRBV15|TRBJ2-1|TRBD2|-
TGTGCCACCAGCAGAGTAAGGACCGGGAGGGCCGAGCAGTTCTTC
CATSRVRTGRAEQFF
>TRBV12-5|TRBJ2-1|-|-
TGTGCTAGTGGTTCCAGCGGCCAGCGCAATGAGCAGTTCTTC
CASGSSGQRNEQFF
>TRBV4-3|TRBJ2-1|TRBD2|-
TGCGCCAGCAGCCAAGCGACTAGCGGGGGGGCCTACAATGAGCAGTTCTTC
CASSQATSGGAYNEQFF
>TRBV5-6|TRBJ2-1|TRBD2|-
TGTGCCAGCAGCTTGTATGGGACTAGCGTCAACAATGAGCAGTTCTTC
CASSLYGTSVNNEQFF
>TRBV5-8|TRBJ2-1|TRBD2|-
TGTGCCAGCAGCCTCTATGGGACTAGCGGTACCTACAATGAGCAGTTCTTC
CASSLYGTSGTYNEQFF
>TRBV3-1/TRBV3-2|TRBJ1-1|TRBD1|-
TGTGCCAGCAGCCCGGGACAGGGACGATGGACTGAAGCTTTCTTT
CASSPGQGRWTEAFF
>TRBV27|TRBJ2-1|-|-
TGTGCCAGCAGTTTTCCTCCAGGCTCCTACAATGAGCAGTTCTTC
CASSFPPGSYNEQFF
>TRBV29-1|TRBJ1-1|-|few
TGCAGCGTTGATGGGGGGGCGAACACTGAAGCTTTCTTT
CSVDGGANTEAFF
>TRBV7-8|TRBJ2-7|-|-
TGTGCCAGCAGCTTAGCGCTGGGGAATCTTATCTACGAGCAGTACTTC
CASSLALGNLIYEQYF
>TRBV2|TRBJ1-2|-|-
TGTGCCAGCAGTGAATACCGGACAGAGGGGCATGGCTACACCTTC
CASSEYRTEGHGYTF
>TRBV6-5|TRBJ1-2|-|-
TGTGCCAGCATGACAATAGCAGGGTTGTGGAGCGGCTACACCTTC
CASMTIAGLWSGYTF
>TRBV2|TRBJ1-2|TRBD1|-
TGTGCCAGCAGCGAGCGGGACAGGGGGAACTATGGCTACACCTTC
CASSERDRGNYGYTF
>TRBV7-9|TRBJ2-1|TRBD2|-
TGTGCCAGCAGCTTTGGCGGGAGGGCCGGGCAGTTCTTC
CASSFGGRAGQFF
>TRBV6-1|TRBJ1-6|-|-
TGTGCCAGCAGGGTACGGCAGGTCGATAATTCACCCCTCCACTTT
CASRVRQVDNSPLHF
>TRBV7-2|TRBJ2-1|-|-
TGTGCCAGCAGCTCCAGGAGGGGAAATGAGCAGTTCTTC
CASSSRRGNEQFF
>TRBV29-1|TRBJ1-1|TRBD1|once
TGCAGCGTTGCGGCCTCAGGGGGATGGGGAGCTTTCTTT
CSVAASGGWGAFF
>TRBV4-2|TRBJ1-6|-|-
TGTGCCAGCAGCCATGGGGCTCACGATGATAATTCACCCCTCCACTTT
CASSHGAHDDNSPLHF
>TRBV5-6|TRBJ2-7|TRBD1|-
TGTGCCAGCAGTCTACAGGGGGGTCGGAATTTTGCCTACGAGCAGTACTTC
CASSLQGGRNFAYEQYF
>TRBV28|TRBJ2-2|-|-
TGTGCCAGCAGTTTTACTCGCGGGCTGGCCGGGGAGCTGTTTTTT
CASSFTRGLAGELFF
>TRBV19|TRBJ2-7|-|-
TGTGCCAGTACCCCGGGAACGGGGGACGAGCAGTACTTC
CASTPGTGDEQYF
>TRBV27|TRBJ1-2|-|-
TGTGCCAGCAGTAAATCGACAGTAAAACGGGACTATGGCTACACCTTC
CASSKSTVKRDYGYTF
>TRBV5-1|TRBJ1-3|-|-
TGCGCCAGCAGCCCCCAGGGAGGTTCGGGCGGAAACACCATATATTTT
CASSPQGGSGGNTIYF
>TRBV12-3/TRBV12-4|TRBJ1-3|-|-
TGTGCCAGCAGTTTGCGATCGGGAAACACCATATATTTT
CASSLRSGNTIYF
>TRBV6-2/TRBV6-3|TRBJ1-2|TRBD1|once
TGTGCCAGCAGTGACCTCTCGGGACAGGGCGCCGGCTACACCTTC
CASSDLSGQGAGYTF
>TRBV25-1|TRBJ2-1|TRBD1|-
TGTGCCAGCAGACCGGACAGGGGGCGTGATGAGCAGTTCTTC
CASRPDRGRDEQFF
>TRBV4-1|TRBJ1-3|-|once
TGCGCCAGCAGCCAAGATTTCACAGGGACAGGAAACACCATATATTTT
CASSQDFTGTGNTIYF
>TRBV7-6|TRBJ2-5|TRBD2|-
TGTGCCAGCAGCTTAGCGGGTCGAGGGGAGGGAGAGACCCAGTACTTC
CASSLAGRGEGETQYF
>TRBV10-3|TRBJ1-2|TRBD1|-
TGTGCCATCAGTGACCCCGGGACAGGGGTTCGTGGCTACACCTTC
CAISDPGTGVRGYTF
>TRBV6-2/TRBV6-3|TRBJ2-7|TRBD2|-
TGTGCCAGCAGCATAAGACTAGCGGGGGGATACTACGAGCAGTACTTC
CASSIRLAGGYYEQYF
>TRBV28|TRBJ1-1|-|-
TGTGCCAGCAGTCGGACTTACACTGAAGCTTTCTTT
CASSRTYTEAFF
>TRBV18|TRBJ1-1|-|-
TGTGCCAGCTCACCACGGGCACCAGGGGTCCAGAACACTGAAGCTTTCTTT
CASSPRAPGVQNTEAFF
>TRBV6-5|TRBJ2-1|TRBD2|-
TGTGCCAGCAGTTTGCGACTAGCGGACTACAATGAGCAGTTCTTC
CASSLRLADYNEQFF
>TRBV2|TRBJ2-1|TRBD2|-
TGTGCCAGCAGTCGAAGCCGGGGGGGTTACAATGAGCAGTTCTTC
CASSRSRGGYNEQFF
>TRBV7-2|TRBJ1-1|TRBD1|once
TGTGCCAGCAGCGGTGTAGGACAGGGGGCTTTCTTT
CASSGVGQGAFF